Detailed here is one T cell receptor beta chain. This clone is a singleton in its sample. The target of this receptor is not known. No quality values exist for individual bases; no much larger clone is one base distant. The data originate from a study of blood T cell repertoires in COVID-19 (dated by TCRdb to about 2020). Study-level background: The collaborator samples originated in the United States, Italy and Spain and spanned the acute and convalescent phases of COVID-19. Deeply sampled blood TCRbeta repertoires from subjects exposed to, actively infected with, or recovered from COVID-19 were included in the dataset. The repertoires were released in a freely available public database intended as a resource for research on the immune response to SARS-CoV-2. The samples were drawn from the first 160 participants of the ongoing ImmuneRACE study and from 950 to 1,500 subjects provided by 6 global collaborators. The material from the prospective study consisted of cDNA or gDNA derived from T cells, B-cell-depleted T cells, or PBMCs. Where available, HLA class I and class II types were obtained from metadata supplied by the sample provider rather than from assay-based typing. The sample metadata nearly always contained a de-identified subject ID, COVID-19 status, age in years and sex. Beyond this particular receptor, the publication reports: Clinical and demographic metadata were provided uncurated, with the amount varying by source and participant.

TCRbeta CDR3 regions were amplified from genomic DNA by means of the immunoSEQ Assay, a bias-controlled multiplex PCR. Per the original workflow: The number of nucleated cells in each sample was estimated by amplification of reference gene primers within the assay. To quantify the absolute abundance of each unique TCRbeta CDR3 rearrangement, sequence reads were collapsed and filtered. For each sample, productive Simpson clonality was calculated by taking the square root of Simpson's diversity index across productive rearrangements. Here the immuneACCESS table is served through TCRdb, limited to in-frame sequences with V and J called. Missing clones are a known gap in these copies; in checked studies unresolved V genes cover under half, and the rest lacks a known reason. V and J calls and clone size are copied from that table; D and trimming were computed from the DNA. The sample table holds about 76,000 clones, of which around nine tenths were seen once. The biggest ten clones account for 5.8% of the sample.

Collaborating institutions collected whole blood in K2EDTA tubes following their own protocols. For TCRbeta analysis, collaborators shipped samples as frozen whole blood, isolated PBMCs, or DNA extracted from either of those sample types. The specimen sequenced was peripheral blood. The source is a human donor in a cohort sampled during active COVID-19.

The sequence in DNA is TGCGCCAGCAGCCAAGAGGAGATCGGACAGTACACAGATACGCAGTATTTT. Protein translation: CASSQEEIGQYTDTQYF. This chain is built from TRBV4-1 and TRBJ2-3; TRBD1 is perhaps the D gene, given 6 matching bases. The CDR1 and CDR2 encoded by the germline V gene are MGHRA and YSYEKL. Between the V and J ends, shortened by 0 bases and 2 bases respectively, the junction contains 15 bases. There are 17 amino acids in the CDR3, from cysteine to phenylalanine inclusive. The CDR3 DNA has 51 bases and is translated from base 1.